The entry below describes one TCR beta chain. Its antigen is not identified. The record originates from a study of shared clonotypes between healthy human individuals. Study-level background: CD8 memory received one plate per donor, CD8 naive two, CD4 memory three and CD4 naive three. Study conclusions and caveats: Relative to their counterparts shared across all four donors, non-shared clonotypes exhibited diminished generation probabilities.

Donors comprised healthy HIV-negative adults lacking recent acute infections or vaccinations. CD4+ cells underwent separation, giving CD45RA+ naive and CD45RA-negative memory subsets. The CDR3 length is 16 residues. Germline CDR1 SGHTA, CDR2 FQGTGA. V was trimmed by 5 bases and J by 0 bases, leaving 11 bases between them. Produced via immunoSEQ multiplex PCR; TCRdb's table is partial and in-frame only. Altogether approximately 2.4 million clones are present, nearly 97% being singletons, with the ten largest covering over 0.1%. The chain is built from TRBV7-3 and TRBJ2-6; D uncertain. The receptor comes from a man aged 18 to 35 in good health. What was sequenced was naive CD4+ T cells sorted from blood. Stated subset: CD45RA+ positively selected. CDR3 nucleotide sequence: TGTGCCAGCAGCCCAAACAGTTACTCTGGGGCCAACGTCCTGACTTTC. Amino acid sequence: CASSPNSYSGANVLTF.